This T cell receptor beta chain stems from a study of high-grade serous ovarian cancer treatment subgroups. Study at large: Each sample yielded on average roughly 8,200 unique TCR beta rearrangements from some 14,000 reads.

CDR1 SGHTA and CDR2 FQGTGA come from the germline V gene. This CDR3 contains 15 residues. V shed 5 bases and J 7 bases; nucleotides not matched to a gene: 13. Study-wide results and limits: CDR1 and CDR2 were left unanalyzed; analyses focused on CDR3. Repertoire similarity ranged roughly 0.095 to 0.8 between tumors of one patient.

Profiled with immunoSEQ multiplex PCR; TCRdb holds only in-frame clones, not every one. The data show tens of thousands of clones, about 86% seen once. Tumor samples were taken before definitive surgery or chemotherapy. Of note for this clone: Its antigen is not identified.

Material: tumor tissue. The V and J genes are TRBV7-3 and TRBJ1-2, with 7 bases that match TRBD1. This receptor was taken from a human donor with high-grade serous ovarian cancer. The CDR3 DNA reads TGTGCCAGCAGCCCCGTTGTAGGGGGCGTAGGTGGCTACACCTTC. Amino acids: CASSPVVGGVGGYTF.